The clone carrying this TCR beta chain has more than one count but fewer than ten. The germline CDR1 and CDR2 sequences are MGHRA and YSYEKL. With V trimmed by 2 bases and J by 4 bases, 1 base remained unmatched. The CDR3 runs 14 residues. The data originate from a study of blood T cell repertoires in COVID-19. Across the whole study: Italy, Spain and the United States were the sources of the convalescent and acute COVID-19 samples.

Under the authors' procedure: Reference gene primer amplification in the assay estimated nucleated cell counts. Sequencing was performed with immunoSEQ multiplex PCR; in TCRdb, only in-frame clones are kept and a portion is missing. That table is the source of V, J and clone size, and D and trimming were worked out from the DNA. The table records 80,000 to 95,000 clones, 60% to 85% of them present only once. This chain connects TRBV4-1 to TRBJ2-7; 11 nucleotides align to TRBD2. Sequenced input: peripheral blood. The clonotype originates from a woman of 80 years or more with acute or convalescent COVID-19. For the CDR3, the DNA is TGCGCCAGCAGCCAAACTAGCGGGAGATACGAGCAGTACTTC. Its translation is CASSQTSGRYEQYF.